This entry features one TCR beta chain sequence. Its antigen remains unidentified. No much larger clonotype is one base removed from it; base qualities were not supplied. The CDR3 regions of human TCRbeta chains were analyzed by immunosequencing. Turning to the authors' computational methods: TCRs in the repertoires were matched against a reference library of SARS-CoV-2-specific TCRs that had been generated with the MIRA antigen-specificity platform. Breadth meant the fraction of unique TCRs that were SARS-CoV-2-associated, whereas depth meant the fraction of total T cells that were SARS-CoV-2-associated. Using the MIRA data, each spike-specific TCR was mapped to the spike region that the TCR reacts to and placed in a CD4 or CD8 class. Log10-transformed breadth and depth values were compared by one-way ANOVA with Sidak's multiple comparisons tests. Imported from immuneACCESS, the table was reduced by TCRdb to in-frame sequences with V and J called. These copies leave out some clones; in studies compared against another copy, an unresolved V gene accounts for under half, and the cause of the remainder is not known. V and J calls and clone size are those listed in that table; D and trimming were worked out from the DNA. The sample data list more than 150,000 clones, and around 92% of these were observed just once. The ten top clones hold roughly a tenth of the sample.

V is trimmed back by 5 bases and J by 7 bases, and the junction contains 9 bases that no gene match accounts for. The CDR3, from cysteine to phenylalanine, totals 15 residues. Here the CDR3 DNA is all that survives: 45 bases in frame from base 1. Via the germline V gene (reference sequence), CDR1 is SGHNT and CDR2 YYREEE. This specimen belongs to a study of T cell responses to AZD1222 COVID-19 vaccine (dated by TCRdb to 2020 to 2023). About the full investigation: Because spike-specific TCR depth and breadth did not differ between the two schedules, AZD1222 recipients who got a second dose at roughly 4 weeks were pooled with those who got a second dose at roughly 12 weeks. Enrollment into the trials was organized by age into subgroups of 18-55, 56-69 and 70-plus years, and those subgroups contained around 150, 28 and 57 TCR-sequenced participants, respectively. TCR sequencing was performed for more than 230 trial participants, of whom roughly 200 were given two doses of AZD1222 and approximately 26 were given two doses of MenACWY control vaccine. Study-wide findings and limitations: After two AZD1222 doses, spike-specific TCR breadth and depth were significantly higher than at day 0 and than in MenACWY recipients. Epitopes outside the regions mutated in the B.1.351 and B.1.1.7 variants were reportedly recognized by nearly half of the unique spike-specific TCRs. No day 14 peak-response samples were available, so repertoires were characterized only after the peak T cell response. Conclusions about previously exposed vaccinees are limited, since just five to seven AZD1222 recipients were seropositive for SARS-CoV-2 at baseline. The whole spike protein was spanned by vaccine-associated CD4 TCRs, and dominant responses were seen in regions 160-218 and 743-854. The 56-69-year group was small, and its depth increase did not reach significance, likely because of low power. Participants were mostly white British and included more females than males, and it was suggested by the authors that clonal diversity may have been underestimated.

In light of the paper, this sample's time point label describes: baseline before first vaccination. Vaccinee samples came from UK trials COV001 and COV002, including a single-blind randomized controlled phase 2/3 trial of AZD1222 (ChAdOx1 nCoV-19) in healthy adults. Trial participant PBMC samples were collected at day 0 and day 28 after the second dose for TCRbeta chain sequencing. This receptor was taken from an adult in good health. This specimen was peripheral blood, taken on day 0 of AZD1222 vaccination. The rearrangement joined TRBV5-4 to TRBJ2-2; 9 central bases correspond to TRBD2. DNA sequence: TGTGCCAGCAGTGCCGCGGGGGGGCGTGGCGGGGAGCTGTTTTTT. It encodes CASSAAGGRGGELFF.